Shown below are 23 T cell receptor beta chains from a single sample sequenced in a study of blood T cell repertoires in COVID-19. Measured with immunoSEQ multiplex PCR; TCRdb has only the in-frame clones, and not every one. The sample consists of under 250,000 clones, around nine tenths of them appearing once. The sequenced sample consisted of PBMCs or T cells enriched from blood (not recorded which). The receptors were sampled from a woman aged 40 to 50 who had been exposed to COVID-19.

V is TRBV15 and J is TRBJ2-7, with D possibly matching TRBD2 (6 bases). CDR3 length: 16 amino acids. V lost 5 bases to trimming and J lost 0 bases, with 17 bases between them. Looked up from germline, CDR1 is LNHNV and CDR2 is YYDKDF (reference sequence). CDR3: CATSSIEREYSYEQYF. DNA for the CDR3: TGTGCCACCAGCTCAATCGAACGGGAGTACTCCTACGAGCAGTACTTC.

V is TRBV6-4 and J is TRBJ2-1, with 10 bases fitting TRBD2. Per the germline V gene, CDR1 is MRHNA and CDR2 is SNTAGT. The V gene end was trimmed by 6 bases and the J gene end by 1 base; junction bases not matched to a gene: 15. The CDR3 totals 19 residues. The CDR3 sequence: CASSRGMASGSSSYNEQFF. CDR3 coding DNA: TGTGCCAGCAGCCGAGGTATGGCTAGCGGGAGCTCTTCCTACAATGAGCAGTTCTTC.

The rearrangement links TRBV12-3 or TRBV12-4 to TRBJ1-3; D gene ambiguous. The CDR3 is 13 residues long. Trimming removed 10 bases at V and 0 bases at J, with 10 bases between. The CDR3 is CATSEVSGNTIYF. The CDR3 DNA follows: TGTGCCACCAGCGAGGTCTCTGGAAACACCATATATTTT.

The chain couples TRBV11-2 to TRBJ2-7; perhaps TRBD1 as D (6 bases). CDR3 length: 14 amino acids. Trimming left V 0 bases short and J 0 bases short, with 6 bases between. From germline, CDR1 is SGHAT and CDR2 FQNNGV. CDR3 loop: CASSLDRGSYEQYV. Here the CDR3 DNA reads TGTGCCAGCAGCTTAGACAGGGGCTCCTACGAGCAGTACGTC.

V is TRBV28 and J is TRBJ2-3; 8 bases line up with TRBD2. V shed 6 bases, J shed 2 bases, and the junction held 7 bases outside the gene matches. The CDR3 runs 15 residues. The germline V gene encodes CDR1 MDHEN and CDR2 SYDVKM. CDR3 sequence (DNA): TGTGCCAGCAGCCGGGGCGGGGGGCTCACAGATACGCAGTATTTT. The encoded protein is CASSRGGGLTDTQYF.

This chain uses TRBV5-4 with TRBJ2-1, with a tentative D call TRBD2 (7 bases). The germline V gene has CDR1 SGHNT and CDR2 YYREEE (reference sequence). The CDR3 spans 12 residues. V was cut by 4 bases and J by 9 bases, with 11 bases left in between. CDR3: CASSGGGAEQFF. CDR3 sequence (DNA): TGTGCCAGCAGCGGTGGGGGGGCTGAGCAGTTCTTC.

This chain connects TRBV7-2 to TRBJ2-3; tentatively, D is TRBD2 (5 bases). Germline CDR1 SGHTA, CDR2 FQGNSA. The ends were cut back, 3 bases at V and 9 bases at J, with 16 bases in the middle. The CDR3 is made up of 14 amino acids. In DNA, the CDR3 is TGTGCCAGCAGCTTGAATACTGGCTCGGGGACGCAGTATTTT. This translates into CASSLNTGSGTQYF.

Only a few counts were recorded for this clone. The V and J genes are TRBV7-9 and TRBJ2-5; the D gene is possibly TRBD1 (7 bases). The CDR3 consists of 14 residues. Germline V lookup: CDR1 SEHNR, CDR2 FQNEAQ (reference sequence). The ends were cut back, 5 bases at V and 4 bases at J, with 14 bases in the middle. The DNA for the CDR3 is TGTGCCAGCAGCGGGGGGACAGCTTTAGAGACCCAGTACTTC. This codes for CASSGGTALETQYF.

Only a few counts were recorded for this clone. This chain uses TRBV6-1 with TRBJ1-2, with D hard to call. V lost 0 bases, J lost 2 bases, and 10 bases lay in between. Germline values: CDR1 MNHNS, CDR2 SASEGT. The length of the CDR3 is 15 residues. The CDR3 sequence: CASSEAGLANYGYTF. The CDR3 DNA reads as TGTGCCAGCAGTGAAGCAGGACTGGCCAACTATGGCTACACCTTC.

The V gene is TRBV24-1, the J gene TRBJ2-5, with TRBD1 matching 9 bases. CDR1 and CDR2 from the germline V gene are KGHDR and SFDVKD. V lost 2 bases, J lost 2 bases, and 5 bases stayed unmatched. The CDR3 contains 16 residues. This CDR3 is CATSDSGTGRQETQYF. CDR3 in DNA: TGTGCCACCAGTGATTCCGGGACAGGGCGGCAAGAGACCCAGTACTTC.

The chain recombines TRBV10-3 with TRBJ1-1, with a possible D match to TRBD1 (5 bases). The germline CDR1 and CDR2 sequences are ENHRY and SYGVKD. The CDR3 extends over 12 amino acids. The V gene lost 9 bases and the J gene lost 7 bases, with 15 bases spanning the gap. The CDR3 here is CAIHTGEGEAFF. Written as DNA, the CDR3 is TGTGCCATACATACGGGGGAAGGTGAAGCTTTCTTT.

The CDR3 DNA follows: TGCAGCGTTGGTGACGGGGATGAGCAGTTCTTC. Translating it yields CSVGDGDEQFF. This chain uses TRBV29-1 with TRBJ2-1; D possibly corresponds to TRBD2 (5 bases). The CDR3 spans 11 residues. CDR1 is SQVTM, CDR2 ANQGSEA, per germline. V was cut by 4 bases and J by 8 bases, with 9 bases left in between.

The V call is TRBV7-8, the J call TRBJ1-3; 7 bases match TRBD1. V lost 7 bases to trimming and J lost 2 bases; unmatched junction nucleotides: 8. CDR3 length: 15 residues. Germline V gene data show CDR1 as SGHVS and CDR2 as FQNEAQ. In DNA, the CDR3 is TGTGCCAGCAAACAGGGGTTTTTTGCTGGAAACACCATATATTTT. Translating it yields CASKQGFFAGNTIYF. Supplemented by reference TRBV7-8 and TRBJ1-3, the full variable domain reads GAGVSQSPRYKVAKRGQDVALRCDPISGHVSLFWYQQALGQGPEFLTYFQNEAQLDKSGLPSDRFFAERPEGSVSTLKIQRTQQEDSAVYLCASKQGFFAGNTIYFGEGSWLTVV.

The table lists this clone with a few counts. The rearrangement joins TRBV3-1 (or the pseudogene TRBV3-2) to TRBJ1-4; 10 bases map to TRBD1. Germline CDR1 and CDR2: LGHDT and YNNKEL (reference sequence). With V trimmed by 3 bases and J by 4 bases, 5 bases remained unmatched. This CDR3 has 16 residues. CDR3 in DNA: TGTGCCAGCAGCCATGGGGACAGGGGTTATAATGAAAAACTGTTTTTT. This gives the protein CASSHGDRGYNEKLFF.

The CDR3 sequence: CASSRGTGTYTDTQYF. The CDR3 nucleotides read TGTGCCAGTAGTAGGGGGACAGGGACATACACAGATACGCAGTATTTT. The chain carries TRBV19 and TRBJ2-3, with 9 positions matching TRBD1. Per germline, CDR1 LNHDA and CDR2 SQIVND (reference sequence). Unmatched junction bases numbered 7, after V lost 4 bases and J lost 2 bases. CDR3 length: 16 residues.

V is TRBV19 and J is TRBJ1-2, with D unresolved. Germline CDR1 is LNHDA and CDR2 is SQIVND (reference sequence). Trimming removed 2 bases from V and 2 bases from J, with 15 bases in between. CDR3 length: 16 residues. In DNA, the CDR3 is TGTGCCAGTAGTATATTGGTCGCAGGTCTGAACTATGGCTACACCTTC. The encoded protein is CASSILVAGLNYGYTF.

This sequence joins TRBV15 and TRBJ2-1; weak D call: TRBD1 (5 bases). CDR1 is LNHNV and CDR2 is YYDKDF in the germline V gene (reference sequence). Trimming removed 0 bases from V and 9 bases from J, with 12 bases in between. The CDR3 is made up of 14 amino acids. CDR3 sequence reads: CATSRDPGSGEQFF. CDR3 in DNA: TGTGCCACCAGCAGAGATCCAGGGTCGGGTGAGCAGTTCTTC. Using reference TRBV15 and TRBJ2-1 for the parts outside the CDR3, the full variable domain is DAMVIQNPRYQVTQFGKPVTLSCSQTLNHNVMYWYQQKSSQAPKLLFHYYDKDFNNEADTPDNFQSRRPNTSFCFLDIRSPGLGDTAMYLCATSRDPGSGEQFFGPGTRLTVL.

This clone was observed a few times. The chain couples TRBV24-1 to TRBJ2-3, with 9 bases that match TRBD2. V lost 5 bases to trimming and J lost 5 bases; unmatched junction nucleotides: 7. Looked up from germline, CDR1 is KGHDR and CDR2 is SFDVKD. The CDR3 contains 15 residues. In nucleotides, the CDR3 is TGTGCCACCAGTGTTGGTAGCGGGAGTAGAGATACGCAGTATTTT. This encodes CATSVGSGSRDTQYF.

V is TRBV5-1 and J is TRBJ1-2, with a weak D call TRBD1 (6 bases). From germline, CDR1 is SGHRS and CDR2 YFSETQ. V was trimmed by 6 bases and J by 0 bases, leaving 15 bases between them. CDR3 length: 15 amino acids. The CDR3: CASKQGTTTNYGYTF. CDR3 coding DNA: TGCGCCAGCAAGCAAGGGACAACTACTAACTATGGCTACACCTTC. Drawing the rest from reference TRBV5-1 and TRBJ1-2, the complete variable domain is KAGVTQTPRYLIKTRGQQVTLSCSPISGHRSVSWYQQTPGQGLQFLFEYFSETQRNKGNFPGRFSGRQFSNSRSEMNVSTLELGDSALYLCASKQGTTTNYGYTFGSGTRLTVV.

The chain carries TRBV5-6 and TRBJ2-1; D is possibly TRBD1 (6 bases). Germline lookup yields CDR1 SGHDT and CDR2 YYEEEE. The ends were cut back, 6 bases at V and 2 bases at J, with 9 bases in the middle. The CDR3 sequence is 13 residues long. CDR3 sequence (DNA): TGTGCCAGCATGCAGGGGCCCTACAATGAGCAGTTCTTC. It specifies CASMQGPYNEQFF.

DNA of the CDR3: TGTGCCAGCAGCTCGGACAGGATCTACGAGCAGTACGTC. Amino acid sequence: CASSSDRIYEQYV. The V gene is TRBV7-8, the J gene TRBJ2-7; 7 nucleotides agree with TRBD1. This CDR3 region has 13 residues. The trim removed 4 bases at V and 3 bases at J, leaving 3 bases unmatched. CDR1 SGHVS and CDR2 FQNEAQ come from the germline V gene.

V is TRBV6-1 and J is TRBJ1-4; 9 nucleotides line up with TRBD1. Germline V gives CDR1 MNHNS, CDR2 SASEGT. This CDR3 has 16 residues. Trimming removed 1 base from V and 0 bases from J; junction bases left unmatched: 0. This CDR3 reads CASSEDRGPTNEKLFF. The CDR3 nucleotides are TGTGCCAGCAGTGAAGACAGGGGGCCAACTAATGAAAAACTGTTTTTT.

The chain carries TRBV6-2 or TRBV6-3 and TRBJ1-4, with 9 bases matching TRBD1. Germline loops: CDR1 MNHEY, CDR2 SVGEGT. The CDR3 has 11 residues. Trimming at V came to 5 bases and at J to 13 bases, leaving 2 bases not matched to a gene. The CDR3 region is CASSEDRGLFF. The CDR3 nucleotides read TGTGCCAGCAGTGAGGACAGGGGACTGTTTTTT.